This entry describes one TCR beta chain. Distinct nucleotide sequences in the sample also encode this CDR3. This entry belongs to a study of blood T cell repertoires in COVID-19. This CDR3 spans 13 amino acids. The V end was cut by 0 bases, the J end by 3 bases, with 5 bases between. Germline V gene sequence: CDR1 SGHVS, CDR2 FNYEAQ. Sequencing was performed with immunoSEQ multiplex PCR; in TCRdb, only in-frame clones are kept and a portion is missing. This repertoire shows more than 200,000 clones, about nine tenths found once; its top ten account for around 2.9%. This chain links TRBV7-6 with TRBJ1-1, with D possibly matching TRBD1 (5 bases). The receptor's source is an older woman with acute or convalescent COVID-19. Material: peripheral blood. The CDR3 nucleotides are TGTGCCAGCAGCTTAGCAGGGGACACTGAAGCTTTCTTT. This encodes CASSLAGDTEAFF.